A single sample is the source of the 24 T cell receptor beta chains below, sequenced in a study of blood T cell repertoires in COVID-19. Sequenced by immunoSEQ multiplex PCR; TCRdb stores in-frame clones only, minus some. The table includes roughly 360,000 clones, around 89% detected once. The sample comprised PBMCs or T cells enriched from blood (not recorded which). The receptors come from a woman aged 25 to 39 with acute COVID-19.

The V gene is TRBV21-1, the J gene TRBJ1-1; TRBD1 is the table's D call and was not checked against the DNA. TRBV21-1 is designated a pseudogene. CDR3 size: 15 residues. In DNA form, the CDR3 reads TGTGCCAGCACACCCTGGACAGGGCTTTTTCCTGAAGCTTTCTTT. Protein: CASTPWTGLFPEAFF.

V and J are TRBV27 and TRBJ1-1; the D is unclear. With 5 bases removed from V and 0 bases from J, the gap between germline ends came to 13 bases. CDR1 MNHEY and CDR2 SMNVEV come from the germline V gene (reference sequence). The CDR3 contains 15 residues. The DNA of the CDR3 is TGTGCCAGCAGTCCCCGTTCGGGAATGAACACTGAAGCTTTCTTT. This codes for CASSPRSGMNTEAFF.

The gene calls are TRBV19 and TRBJ1-1, with 12 bases fitting TRBD1. Trimming cost V 6 bases and J 11 bases; bases outside gene matches: 10. CDR1 LNHDA and CDR2 SQIVND come from the germline V gene (reference sequence). The CDR3 has 14 residues. The CDR3 sequence: CASSGTGGAFWAFF. The CDR3 nucleotides are TGTGCCAGTAGCGGGACAGGGGGCGCTTTCTGGGCTTTCTTT.

This clone came up once. This rearrangement joins TRBV2 to TRBJ2-7; no firm D call. V shed 5 bases and J shed 3 bases, with 8 bases lying between them. The CDR3 is 12 residues long. Germline V lookup: CDR1 SNHLY, CDR2 FYNNEI. CDR3 in DNA: TGTGCCAGCAGTACCGCAGGCTACGAGCAGTACTTC. Translation gives CASSTAGYEQYF.

The rearrangement uses TRBV7-2 and TRBJ1-2; possible D gene TRBD1, 5 bases. This CDR3 is 15 amino acids long. The V end was cut by 0 bases, the J end by 5 bases, with 13 bases between. In germline, CDR1 is SGHTA, CDR2 FQGNSA. In DNA, the CDR3 is TGTGCCAGCAGCTTAGCTTTACAGGCCTGGTATGGCTACACCTTC. This codes for CASSLALQAWYGYTF.

This chain joins TRBV29-1 and TRBJ1-1; D possibly corresponds to TRBD1 (6 bases). Per germline, CDR1 SQVTM and CDR2 ANQGSEA. This CDR3 has 13 amino acids. Trimming took 4 bases from V and 4 from J, leaving 13 bases between them. CDR3 amino acids: CSVGAGAGTEAFF. The CDR3 DNA follows: TGCAGCGTTGGAGCAGGGGCGGGCACTGAAGCTTTCTTT.

The gene calls are TRBV19 and TRBJ1-1, with unresolved D. The V gene lost 7 bases and the J gene lost 6 bases, with 15 bases spanning the gap. This CDR3 region has 13 residues. The germline V gene encodes CDR1 LNHDA and CDR2 SQIVND (reference sequence). CDR3 residues: CASTYTGHPEAFF. The CDR3 coding sequence is TGTGCCAGTACCTATACTGGGCATCCTGAAGCTTTCTTT.

V gene TRBV5-1 combines with J gene TRBJ2-7; D is unclear. The CDR3 has 15 amino acids. The V and J ends lost 0 bases and 7 bases respectively, with 17 bases between them. From germline, CDR1 is SGHRS and CDR2 YFSETQ. CDR3 nucleotides: TGCGCCAGCAGCTTGGCGGCGCAGCCTTGGAGTGAGCAGTACTTC. This codes for CASSLAAQPWSEQYF. The full variable domain, rest sourced from reference TRBV5-1 and TRBJ2-7, is KAGVTQTPRYLIKTRGQQVTLSCSPISGHRSVSWYQQTPGQGLQFLFEYFSETQRNKGNFPGRFSGRQFSNSRSEMNVSTLELGDSALYLCASSLAAQPWSEQYFGPGTRLTVT.

The DNA for the CDR3 is TGTGCCAGCACAGACAGTTCTACCGAAGCTTTCTTT. Its protein is CASTDSSTEAFF. V and J are TRBV7-9 and TRBJ1-1; possibly TRBD1 for D (5 bases). The CDR3 is 12 amino acids. Germline values: CDR1 SEHNR, CDR2 FQNEAQ (reference sequence). V was trimmed by 7 bases and J by 8 bases, leaving 14 bases between them. Based on the CDR3 plus reference TRBV7-9 and TRBJ1-1, the full variable domain is DTGVSQNPRHKITKRGQNVTFRCDPISEHNRLYWYRQTLGQGPEFLTYFQNEAQLEKSRLLSDRFSAERPKGSFSTLEIQRTEQGDSAMYLCASTDSSTEAFFGQGTRLTVV.

The chain recombines TRBV6-4 with TRBJ1-3; 7 positions match TRBD1. V lost 4 bases, J lost 7 bases, and 10 bases stayed unmatched. In germline, CDR1 is MRHNA, CDR2 SNTAGT. The CDR3 totals 15 residues. The CDR3 bases are TGTGCCAGCAGTGGACAGGGAACGGGCTGGAACACCATATATTTT. This encodes CASSGQGTGWNTIYF.

This clone was recorded once. V and J are TRBV2 and TRBJ2-7, with 7 positions matching TRBD1. CDR3 length: 14 amino acids. The V segment lost 2 bases and the J segment 1 base; nucleotides outside the gene matches: 2. CDR1 and CDR2 from the germline V gene are SNHLY and FYNNEI. This CDR3 reads CASSERDRSYEQYF. In nucleotides, the CDR3 is TGTGCCAGCAGTGAACGGGACAGATCCTACGAGCAGTACTTC.

The chain combines TRBV5-6 with TRBJ1-2; D possibly corresponds to TRBD1 (6 bases). The length of the CDR3 is 14 residues. CDR1 is SGHDT, CDR2 YYEEEE, per germline. V lost 3 bases and J 4 bases, leaving 13 bases between the germline ends. The CDR3 nucleotides read TGTGCCAGCAGCTCCCTAGGGGGAACCTATGGCTACACCTTC. Translating it yields CASSSLGGTYGYTF.

This rearrangement joins TRBV2 to TRBJ2-2; TRBD1 matches 9 bases. CDR1 is SNHLY, CDR2 FYNNEI, per germline. The CDR3 extends over 14 amino acids. V lost 5 bases, J lost 7 bases, and 5 bases stayed unmatched. The CDR3 DNA follows: TGTGCCAGCAGTACCACAGGGGGCCACGGGGAGCTGTTTTTT. Protein product: CASSTTGGHGELFF.

The rearrangement uses TRBV6-1 and TRBJ1-2; maybe TRBD1 (6 bases). The CDR3 contains 14 residues. Per the germline V gene, CDR1 is MNHNS and CDR2 is SASEGT. V gave up 2 bases and J gave up 8 bases, with 15 bases separating them. The CDR3 loop reads CASSEWGLLRGYTF. Here the CDR3 DNA reads TGTGCCAGCAGTGAATGGGGGCTCTTGAGGGGCTACACCTTC.

J is TRBJ2-7 and V is TRBV4-3, with 10 bases aligning to TRBD1. CDR1 is LGHNA and CDR2 is YSLEER in the germline V gene. The V gene end was trimmed by 3 bases and the J gene end by 4 bases; junction bases not matched to a gene: 6. The CDR3 consists of 15 residues. CDR3 coding DNA: TGCGCCAGCAGCCATTCCGGGACAGGGGAATACGAGCAGTACTTC. It codes for CASSHSGTGEYEQYF.

This clone was recorded once. The J gene is TRBJ1-4, the V gene TRBV7-2; TRBD1 matches at 8 bases. The CDR3 contains 17 residues. J gave up 4 bases and V 1 base, and 8 bases lay outside the gene matches. Germline V lookup: CDR1 SGHTA, CDR2 FQGNSA. The CDR3 DNA reads as TGTGCCAGCAGCTTAGACGCGGGACAGGCGAATAATGAAAAACTGTTTTTT. This codes for CASSLDAGQANNEKLFF.

V is TRBV7-2 and J is TRBJ2-7; D may be TRBD2 (6 bases). Germline-derived CDR1 and CDR2 are SGHTA and FQGNSA. This CDR3 is built from 15 residues. V lost 4 bases and J lost 2, with 15 bases in between. CDR3 coding DNA: TGTGCCAGCAGCTCGGGAGTCATAGACCCCTACGAGCAGTACTTC. This gives the protein CASSSGVIDPYEQYF.

This chain links TRBV7-2 with TRBJ1-3; D is possibly TRBD1 (6 bases). V shed 2 bases and J shed 6 bases, with 8 bases lying between them. Germline V gene lookup returns CDR1 SGHTA and CDR2 FQGNSA. There are 13 residues in the CDR3. The CDR3 loop reads CASSLQGTNTIYF. The CDR3 DNA follows: TGTGCCAGCAGCTTACAGGGGACAAACACCATATATTTT. The entire variable domain, with the rest obtained from reference TRBV7-2 and TRBJ1-3, is as follows: GAGVSQSPSNKVTEKGKDVELRCDPISGHTALYWYRQSLGQGLEFLIYFQGNSAPDKSGLPSDRFSAERTGGSVSTLTIQRTQQEDSAVYLCASSLQGTNTIYFGEGSWLTVV.

The rearrangement uses TRBV19 and TRBJ1-6, with 8 positions matching TRBD1. V shed 6 bases, J shed 10 bases, and the junction held 17 bases outside the gene matches. CDR3 length: 17 amino acids. The germline gives CDR1 LNHDA, CDR2 SQIVND (reference sequence). The CDR3 DNA follows: TGTGCCAGTAGAATTTCGGACAGGGTAGTCGGTTGGTCACCCCTCCACTTT. Residues: CASRISDRVVGWSPLHF.

This clone was detected once. The V gene is TRBV6-5, the J gene TRBJ2-2, with D uncertain. V was pared by 2 bases and J by 5 bases, with 6 bases between. CDR1 MNHEY and CDR2 SVGAGI come from the germline V gene. CDR3 size: 13 residues. For the CDR3, the DNA is TGTGCCAGCAGTTACCCCCTTACCGGGGAGCTGTTTTTT. It yields the protein CASSYPLTGELFF.

The rearrangement uses TRBV5-1 and TRBJ2-1; 9 bases align to TRBD2. CDR1 is SGHRS and CDR2 is YFSETQ in the germline V gene. There are 16 residues in the CDR3. Losses at the gene ends were 0 bases for V and 8 bases for J; bases not matched to a gene: 9. The CDR3 loop reads CASSLDGGGARDEQFF. The DNA for the CDR3 is TGCGCCAGCAGCTTGGACGGCGGGGGGGCCAGGGATGAGCAGTTCTTC.

This chain links TRBV4-1 with TRBJ2-7, with 7 nucleotides matching TRBD1. The germline CDR1 and CDR2 sequences are MGHRA and YSYEKL. Trimming at V came to 6 bases and at J to 0 bases, leaving 8 bases not matched to a gene. This CDR3 spans 15 amino acids. The CDR3 loop reads CASSPRQGDSYEQYF. As DNA, the CDR3 is TGCGCCAGCAGTCCCCGGCAGGGGGACTCCTACGAGCAGTACTTC.

The V call is TRBV10-2, the J call TRBJ1-6, with TRBD1 matching over 7 bases. The CDR3 runs to 13 residues. V lost 7 bases, J lost 7 bases, and 4 bases stayed unmatched. Germline V gene data show CDR1 as WSHSY and CDR2 as SAAADI. The CDR3 loop reads CASNAGGNSPLHF. For the CDR3, the DNA is TGCGCCAGCAACGCAGGGGGGAATTCACCCCTCCACTTT.

J is TRBJ1-2 and V is TRBV7-2; TRBD1 agrees at 7 bases. The V gene's germline CDR1 is SGHTA and CDR2 FQGNSA. CDR3 length: 17 amino acids. V was clipped by 3 bases and J by 8 bases; unmatched bases: 18. CDR3 bases: TGTGCCAGCAGCTTGGAGGGTAGGGGGCCTGTAGGCGGCGGCTACACCTTC. It is translated as CASSLEGRGPVGGGYTF. Full variable domain (outside the CDR3, taken from reference TRBV7-2 and TRBJ1-2): GAGVSQSPSNKVTEKGKDVELRCDPISGHTALYWYRQSLGQGLEFLIYFQGNSAPDKSGLPSDRFSAERTGGSVSTLTIQRTQQEDSAVYLCASSLEGRGPVGGGYTFGSGTRLTVV.